Shown below are 21 T cell receptor beta chains from a single sample sequenced in a study of blood T cell repertoires in COVID-19 (dated by TCRdb to 2020 to 2022). Library generation was performed with the immunoSEQ multiplex PCR assay. TCRdb's version of the immuneACCESS table is confined to in-frame rearrangements and falls short of the full clone set. An unresolved V gene accounts for under half of the shortfall where checked; the remainder is of unknown origin. In this sample the table shows a few hundred thousand clones, roughly nine tenths of which occur a single time. Clones ranked in the top ten supply less than 1.2% of the sample. Sample: PBMCs or T cells enriched from blood (not recorded which). Receptors originate from a man younger than 35 who had recovered from COVID-19.

The rearrangement uses TRBV6-2 or TRBV6-3 and TRBJ2-7; no reliable D call. Germline V gene sequence: CDR1 MNHEY, CDR2 SVGEGT. The CDR3 covers 17 residues. V was pared by 4 bases and J by 2 bases, with 21 bases between. CDR3 nucleotides: TGTGCCAGCAGTTCCCCCCACGAGATCCCCCGTCCCTACGAGCAGTACTTC. Translating gives CASSSPHEIPRPYEQYF.

The chain joins TRBV18 to TRBJ1-1; 7 bases fit TRBD1. V lost 2 bases and J lost 0; bases outside the gene matches: 6. The CDR3 sequence is 16 residues long. CDR1 and CDR2 from the germline V gene are KGHSH and LQKENI. For the CDR3, the DNA is TGTGCCAGCTCACCAGGGACAGTTCCGCTGAACACTGAAGCTTTCTTT. It yields the protein CASSPGTVPLNTEAFF.

For the CDR3, the DNA is TGCGCCAGCAGCTCGCAAAACATGAACACTGAAGCTTTCTTT. It yields the protein CASSSQNMNTEAFF. The chain has TRBV5-1 and TRBJ1-1, with unresolved D. V shed 3 bases and J shed 0 bases, with 9 bases lying between them. CDR1 is SGHRS and CDR2 is YFSETQ in the germline V gene. CDR3 length: 14 amino acids.

This clone was counted between two and nine times. The gene calls are TRBV7-2 and TRBJ2-1, with D possibly TRBD1 on 5 matching bases. CDR3 length: 14 amino acids. V lost 5 bases and J 5 bases, leaving 13 bases between the germline ends. Germline values: CDR1 SGHTA, CDR2 FQGNSA. The CDR3 coding sequence is TGTGCCAGCAGCCTTTTGGGGCAGAACAATGAGCAGTTCTTC. This sequence encodes CASSLLGQNNEQFF.

The sample holds one count of this clone. This chain joins TRBV3-1 (or the pseudogene TRBV3-2) and TRBJ2-3, with 13 bases fitting TRBD2. Looked up from germline, CDR1 is LGHDT and CDR2 is YNNKEL (reference sequence). Trimming took 4 bases from V and 2 from J; bases not matched to a gene: 3. The CDR3 totals 16 residues. CDR3 sequence (DNA): TGTGCCAGCAGCCGGGGACTAGCGGGGCCCACAGATACGCAGTATTTT. Translating it yields CASSRGLAGPTDTQYF.

The chain combines TRBV5-1 with TRBJ1-1, with 10 bases matching TRBD1. Germline V gene lookup returns CDR1 SGHRS and CDR2 YFSETQ. The CDR3 length is 16 residues. The trim removed 2 bases at V and 1 base at J, leaving 5 bases unmatched. As DNA, the CDR3 is TGCGCCAGCAGCTTAGGGACAGGGGCAGGGAACACTGAAGCTTTCTTT. It translates to CASSLGTGAGNTEAFF.

V usage is TRBV10-1 and J usage is TRBJ2-3; D not certain. The germline V gene encodes CDR1 WNHNN and CDR2 SYGVQD (reference sequence). Trimming left V 0 bases short and J 4 bases short, with 8 bases between. CDR3 length: 14 amino acids. The CDR3 bases are TGCGCCAGCAGTGAGTCAGCAAGCGCAGATACGCAGTATTTT. It yields the protein CASSESASADTQYF.

The chain is built from TRBV19 and TRBJ2-2; D unclear. Germline V gives CDR1 LNHDA, CDR2 SQIVND (reference sequence). The CDR3 has 15 amino acids. V lost 8 bases and J lost 4, with 17 bases in between. CDR3 sequence (DNA): TGTGCCAGTTCCGCCCGCGAAACTGGCACCGGGGAGCTGTTTTTT. It specifies CASSARETGTGELFF. The full variable domain, its missing parts supplied by reference TRBV19 and TRBJ2-2, is DGGITQSPKYLFRKEGQNVTLSCEQNLNHDAMYWYRQDPGQGLRLIYYSQIVNDFQKGDIAEGYSVSREKKESFPLTVTSAQKNPTAFYLCASSARETGTGELFFGEGSRLTVL.

This rearrangement joins TRBV5-8 to TRBJ2-3; D ambiguous. This CDR3 region has 15 residues. CDR1 and CDR2 (germline): SGHTS, YDEGEE. V was clipped by 7 bases and J by 2 bases, with 17 bases between them. The CDR3 bases are TGTGCCAGCGCAGCTCGAGGAGCTATCACAGATACGCAGTATTTT. This encodes CASAARGAITDTQYF.

V and J are TRBV7-2 and TRBJ2-1, with 7 bases matching TRBD2. Germline-derived CDR1 and CDR2 are SGHTA and FQGNSA. The CDR3 has 16 residues. The V and J ends lost 0 bases and 0 bases, in that order; junction bases with no gene match: 2. CDR3 coding DNA: TGTGCCAGCAGCTTAGCCAGCGGGGCCTCCTACAATGAGCAGTTCTTC. This translates into CASSLASGASYNEQFF.

J is TRBJ1-3 and V is TRBV9; D is uncertain. The CDR3 extends over 15 amino acids. The germline V and J ends were trimmed by 0 bases and 2 bases, with 9 bases remaining between them. Germline values: CDR1 SGDLS, CDR2 YYNGEE. CDR3 sequence: CASSVAQATGNTIYF. CDR3 in DNA: TGTGCCAGCAGCGTAGCTCAGGCCACTGGAAACACCATATATTTT.

CDR3 residues: CASSERTIKNIQYF. Here the CDR3 DNA reads TGTGCCAGCAGTGAACGGACTATCAAAAACATTCAGTACTTC. V is TRBV6-1 and J is TRBJ2-4; a possible D gene is TRBD2 (6 bases). Between the trimmed V and J ends, which lost 2 bases and 3 bases, there was a span of 8 bases. The CDR3 loop spans 14 amino acids. The V gene's germline CDR1 is MNHNS and CDR2 SASEGT.

J is TRBJ2-5 and V is TRBV11-2; the D gene is possibly TRBD1 (5 bases). CDR1 and CDR2 (germline): SGHAT, FQNNGV. The germline V and J ends were trimmed by 5 bases and 8 bases, with 9 bases remaining between them. The CDR3 spans 11 residues. This CDR3 reads CASSIRTTQYF. The CDR3, as DNA: TGTGCCAGCAGCATAAGGACAACCCAGTACTTC.

The genes are TRBV18 and TRBJ2-7; tentative D call: TRBD1 (8 bases). The CDR3 length is 14 residues. The germline V gene has CDR1 KGHSH and CDR2 LQKENI. V lost 6 bases to trimming and J lost 2 bases, with 14 bases between them. The CDR3 DNA sequence: TGTGCCAGCTCGAAACAGGGGGGGACCTACGAGCAGTACTTC. It is translated as CASSKQGGTYEQYF.

This clone was found once. CDR3 coding DNA: TGCGCCAGCAGCTTGCTAGGGGCGGCCTACGAGCAGTACTTC. Translation: CASSLLGAAYEQYF. The V gene is TRBV5-1, the J gene TRBJ2-7, with D perhaps matching TRBD1 (5 bases). V was trimmed by 1 base and J by 2 bases, leaving 10 bases between them. This CDR3 comprises 14 residues. Germline CDR1 SGHRS, CDR2 YFSETQ.

The rearrangement links TRBV3-1 (or the pseudogene TRBV3-2) to TRBJ2-7, with 9 nucleotides matching TRBD2. After removal of 1 base from V and 2 bases from J, the junction contained 6 bases not matched to a gene. Germline V gives CDR1 LGHDT, CDR2 YNNKEL (reference sequence). This CDR3 is built from 16 residues. The CDR3 protein is CASSQGLSGGTYEQYF. CDR3 DNA: TGTGCCAGCAGCCAAGGTTTAAGCGGGGGGACCTACGAGCAGTACTTC.

This chain uses TRBV5-5 with TRBJ1-3; perhaps TRBD1 as D (5 bases). The V end lost 3 bases, the J end lost 0 bases, and 10 bases lay between the germline ends. The CDR3 loop spans 15 amino acids. In germline, CDR1 is SGHKS, CDR2 YYEKEE (reference sequence). Here the CDR3 reads CASSSGLSSGNTIYF. The CDR3 DNA is TGTGCCAGCAGCTCGGGACTGAGCTCTGGAAACACCATATATTTT.

The J gene is TRBJ2-2, the V gene TRBV5-1; TRBD1 agrees at 9 bases. The V and J ends lost 2 bases and 5 bases, in that order; junction bases with no gene match: 10. The CDR3 runs 17 residues. Germline V gene data show CDR1 as SGHRS and CDR2 as YFSETQ. The CDR3 DNA reads TGCGCCAGCAGCTTATCCCCGGGACAGGGATTGACCGGGGAGCTGTTTTTT. Protein sequence: CASSLSPGQGLTGELFF.

This sequence joins TRBV4-1 and TRBJ1-2; 7 bases are a match to TRBD1. The germline CDR1 and CDR2 sequences are MGHRA and YSYEKL. CDR3 size: 15 residues. With 3 bases clipped from V and 4 bases from J, the junction kept 8 bases outside the gene matches. The CDR3 reads CASSHFIDRAYGYTF. CDR3 nucleotides: TGCGCCAGCAGCCACTTCATCGACAGGGCCTATGGCTACACCTTC.

The count of this clone is one. This chain uses TRBV14 with TRBJ2-2; possible D gene TRBD2, 5 bases. The V gene lost 3 bases and the J gene lost 3 bases, with 14 bases spanning the gap. The CDR3 is 16 residues long. Germline V gene lookup returns CDR1 SGHDN and CDR2 FVKESK. Here the CDR3 reads CASSQIPVGDTGELFF. Here the CDR3 DNA reads TGTGCCAGCAGCCAGATTCCGGTGGGAGACACCGGGGAGCTGTTTTTT.

Worth noting for this clone: Given a much more abundant clone one base away, this may be a read error. This sample includes further DNA sequences coding for the same CDR3. The V call is TRBV9, the J call TRBJ1-2; no firm D call. The CDR3 covers 12 residues. Per the germline V gene, CDR1 is SGDLS and CDR2 is YYNGEE. V was trimmed by 4 bases and J by 2 bases, leaving 6 bases between them. The CDR3 coding sequence is TGTGCCAGCAGCCCCTCGAACTATGGCTACACCTTC. Its translation is CASSPSNYGYTF.